Each of the 6 T cell receptor beta chains below was sequenced from the same sample in a study of blood T cell repertoires in COVID-19. Libraries were prepared by immunoSEQ multiplex PCR; TCRdb keeps only in-frame clonotypes and omits some of them. The table includes 34,000 or so clones, over 90% detected once. The specimen sequenced was peripheral blood. Receptors originate from a man aged 60-69 years with active or convalescent COVID-19.

The rearrangement joins TRBV11-3 to TRBJ1-6; D is possibly TRBD1 (6 bases). Looked up from germline, CDR1 is SGHNT and CDR2 is YENEEA. The CDR3 contains 13 residues. V gave up 4 bases and J gave up 8 bases, with 9 bases separating them. This CDR3 is CASSSRTDSPLHF. Here the CDR3 DNA reads TGTGCCAGCAGCTCAAGGACAGATTCACCCCTCCACTTT.

The gene calls are TRBV19 and TRBJ1-2, with 7 bases identical to TRBD1. Germline V gene sequence: CDR1 LNHDA, CDR2 SQIVND (reference sequence). The CDR3 is 13 residues long. The J segment lost 2 bases and the V segment lost 8 bases, leaving 5 bases of the junction unmatched. The CDR3 spells CASRQGANYGYTF. The CDR3 coding sequence is TGTGCCAGTCGACAGGGAGCCAACTATGGCTACACCTTC.

This chain uses TRBV5-1 with TRBJ2-1; D is uncertain. The CDR3 contains 13 residues. Germline loops: CDR1 SGHRS, CDR2 YFSETQ. Trimming cost V 4 bases and J 5 bases, with 10 bases left between them. The CDR3 nucleotides read TGCGCCAGCAGCCCAAACACCAACAATGAGCAGTTCTTC. Translation: CASSPNTNNEQFF.

V usage is TRBV7-3 and J usage is TRBJ2-1, with 7 bases fitting TRBD1. Germline trimming cut 0 bases from V and 3 bases from J; bases unmatched to any gene: 2. Germline V gene sequence: CDR1 SGHTA, CDR2 FQGTGA. CDR3 length: 15 residues. The CDR3: CASSLTGGGYNEQFF. The CDR3 DNA follows: TGTGCCAGCAGCTTAACAGGGGGCGGCTACAATGAGCAGTTCTTC.

This chain uses TRBV6-5 with TRBJ1-2; 9 bases are a match to TRBD1. The V and J ends lost 6 bases and 7 bases, in that order; junction bases with no gene match: 9. CDR1 is MNHEY and CDR2 is SVGAGI in the germline V gene. The CDR3 consists of 14 residues. The CDR3 DNA follows: TGTGCCAGCAGAACCGGGACAGGGAGCTTTGGCTACACCTTC. Encoded protein: CASRTGTGSFGYTF.

This clone has more than one count but fewer than ten. J is TRBJ1-2 and V is TRBV3-1 (or the pseudogene TRBV3-2), with D possibly TRBD1 on 6 matching bases. CDR1 is LGHDT and CDR2 is YNNKEL in the germline V gene (reference sequence). Trimming took 4 bases from V and 2 from J, leaving 11 bases between them. There are 14 residues in the CDR3. CDR3 residues: CASSRGQNNYGYTF. Here the CDR3 DNA reads TGTGCCAGCAGCCGCGGACAGAACAACTATGGCTACACCTTC.